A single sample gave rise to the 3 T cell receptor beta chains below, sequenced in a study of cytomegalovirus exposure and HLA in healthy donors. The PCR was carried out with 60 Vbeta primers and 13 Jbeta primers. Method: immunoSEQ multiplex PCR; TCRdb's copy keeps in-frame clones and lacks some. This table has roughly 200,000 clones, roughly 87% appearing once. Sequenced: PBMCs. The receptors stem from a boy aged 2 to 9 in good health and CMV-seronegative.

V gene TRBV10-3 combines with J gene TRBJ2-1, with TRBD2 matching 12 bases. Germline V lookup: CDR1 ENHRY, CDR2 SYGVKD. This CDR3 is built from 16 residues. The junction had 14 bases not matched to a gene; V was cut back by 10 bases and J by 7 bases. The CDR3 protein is CATPPPRLAGGNEQFF. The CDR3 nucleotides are TGTGCCACCCCACCGCCCCGGCTAGCGGGAGGGAATGAGCAGTTCTTC.

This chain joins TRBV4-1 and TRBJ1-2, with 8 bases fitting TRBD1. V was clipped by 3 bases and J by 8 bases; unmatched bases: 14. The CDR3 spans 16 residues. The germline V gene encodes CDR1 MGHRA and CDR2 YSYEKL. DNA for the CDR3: TGCGCCAGCAGCCAGGACCCCAGGGGGCGAGCGCGGGGCTACACCTTC. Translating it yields CASSQDPRGRARGYTF.

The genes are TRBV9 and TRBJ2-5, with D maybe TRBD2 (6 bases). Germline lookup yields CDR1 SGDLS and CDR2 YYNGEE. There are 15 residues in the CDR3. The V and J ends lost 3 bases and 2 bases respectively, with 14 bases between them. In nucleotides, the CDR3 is TGTGCCAGCAGCGAGGAGGGCCGACCTCAAGAGACCCAGTACTTC. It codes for CASSEEGRPQETQYF.